This T cell receptor beta chain is drawn from a study of glioma-infiltrating T cells. General study points: CDR3 overlap between tissue and blood was very small.

This clonotype was counted ten times or more. Its antigen is not known. TCR alpha and beta CDR3 regions were amplified from RNA using iRepertoire nested multiplex PCR. For one-step reverse transcription and amplification, about 85-400 ng of tissue mRNA or PBMC total RNA was used. TCRdb re-called the multiplex PCR reads with MiXCR, one entry per CDR3 protein. The data show some 40,000 distinct CDR3 sequences, around 24% seen once. V was clipped by 6 bases and J by 2 bases, with 10 bases between them. CDR3 length: 13 residues. Germline assignment: CDR1 SGHVS and CDR2 FQNEAQ. This TCR was recovered from a human donor with low-grade glioma or glioblastoma, undergoing nonglioma brain surgery, or in good health (not recorded which). Input material: glioma tissue, nonneoplastic brain tissue, or PBMCs (not recorded which). V is TRBV7-8 and J is TRBJ1-1; D remains unclear. CDR3 coding DNA: TGTGCCAGCAGTTACCCCGGAAACACTGAAGCTTTCTTT. It translates to CASSYPGNTEAFF.